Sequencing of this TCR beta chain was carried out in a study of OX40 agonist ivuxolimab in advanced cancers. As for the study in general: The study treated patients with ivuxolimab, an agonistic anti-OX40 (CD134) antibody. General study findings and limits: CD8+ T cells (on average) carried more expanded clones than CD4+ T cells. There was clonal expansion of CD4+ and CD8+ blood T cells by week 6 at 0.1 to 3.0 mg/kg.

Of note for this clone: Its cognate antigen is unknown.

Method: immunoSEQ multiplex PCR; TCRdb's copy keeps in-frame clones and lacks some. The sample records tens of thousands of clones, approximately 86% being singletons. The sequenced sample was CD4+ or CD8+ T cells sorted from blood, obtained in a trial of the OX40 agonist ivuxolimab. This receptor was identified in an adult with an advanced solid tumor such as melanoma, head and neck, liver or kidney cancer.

Written as DNA, the CDR3 is TGTGCCAGCAGTTTGGCGGGAGCGAAGGATGAGCAGTTCTTC. Protein: CASSLAGAKDEQFF. The rearrangement links TRBV28 to TRBJ2-1; 7 nucleotides match TRBD2. Germline V CDR1 and CDR2: MDHEN, SYDVKM. V gave up 3 bases and J gave up 8 bases; unmatched junction bases: 7. CDR3 length equals 14 residues. Full variable domain (remainder filled in from reference TRBV28 and TRBJ2-1): DVKVTQSSRYLVKRTGEKVFLECVQDMDHENMFWYRQDPGLGLRLIYFSYDVKMKEKGDIPEGYSVSREKKERFSLILESASTNQTSMYLCASSLAGAKDEQFFGPGTRLTVL.